This entry describes one T cell receptor (beta chain). RNA transcripts provided the source from which TCR beta CDR3 regions were amplified. The study used the HTBI primer set for a first-round RT-PCR of the TCR CDR3. MiXCR, run by TCRdb on the multiplex PCR reads, gives a single entry per CDR3 protein. This sample has over 250,000 distinct CDR3 sequences; roughly 13% occur once, and the top ten carry 34%. This record belongs to a study of T cells in Graves' hyperthyroidism and ophthalmopathy. This CDR3 comprises 14 residues. After removal of 4 bases from V and 9 bases from J, the junction contained 5 bases not matched to a gene. CDR1 MNHEY and CDR2 SVGEGT come from the germline V gene. For the diagnoses, clinical symptoms, serum thyroxine and TRAb, thyroid ultrasound and orbital computed tomography were used. Isolation of PBMCs was performed on around 9.3 ml fresh peripheral blood.

Material: blood. This chain connects TRBV6-2 or TRBV6-3 to TRBJ2-2; 10 bases align to TRBD1. The source is a woman aged 40 to 50 with Graves' ophthalmopathy. The CDR3 bases are TGTGCCAGCAGTTCCCCGGGACAGGGGCGGGAGCTGTTTTTT. As protein: CASSSPGQGRELFF.